The 13 T cell receptor beta chains listed next were all sequenced from one sample in a study of response to subunit inactivated influenza vaccine. TCRdb reanalysed the RT-PCR reads using MiXCR and keeps one entry per CDR3 protein. Of 650,000 to 700,000 distinct CDR3 sequences listed, approximately 14% are singletons. The sample in question was PBMCs from blood, obtained 11 to 12 days after vaccination. These receptor sequences come from a man aged 50 to 60 who received an inactivated influenza vaccine.

V is TRBV5-6 and J is TRBJ1-4, with unresolved D. V gave up 0 bases and J gave up 0 bases, with 9 bases separating them. This CDR3 comprises 16 residues. Germline V gene lookup returns CDR1 SGHDT and CDR2 YYEEEE. CDR3 nucleotides: TGTGCCAGCAGCTTGGGGCCGACGGCAACTAATGAAAAACTGTTTTTT. Its translation: CASSLGPTATNEKLFF.

The sample holds a few counts of this clonotype. V usage is TRBV10-3 and J usage is TRBJ2-2; the match to TRBD1 covers 10 bases. This CDR3 is 17 amino acids long. V lost 10 bases and J lost 5; bases outside the gene matches: 16. Looked up from germline, CDR1 is ENHRY and CDR2 is SYGVKD. The CDR3 sequence: CATHEITGTGATGELFF. The CDR3 nucleotides read TGTGCCACCCATGAAATCACCGGGACAGGGGCGACCGGGGAGCTGTTTTTT.

In this sample, this clonotype turned up a few times. This chain links TRBV11-2 with TRBJ2-5; no clear D. Germline assignment: CDR1 SGHAT and CDR2 FQNNGV. Trimming cost V 2 bases and J 1 base, with 8 bases left between them. CDR3 length: 14 residues. CDR3 in amino acids: CASSLSSSQETQYF. As DNA, the CDR3 is TGTGCCAGCAGCTTATCTTCAAGCCAAGAGACCCAGTACTTC.

This clonotype turned up a few times. The rearrangement uses TRBV5-4 and TRBJ2-3; D might be TRBD2 (6 bases). Trimming stripped 0 bases from V and 1 base from J, with 12 bases between. CDR3 length equals 16 residues. Germline CDR1 reads SGHNT; CDR2 reads YYREEE (reference sequence). The CDR3 sequence: CASSLGFGGGTDTQYF. The CDR3 DNA reads TGTGCCAGCAGCTTGGGGTTCGGCGGGGGCACAGATACGCAGTATTTT.

This chain connects TRBV7-9 to TRBJ2-1, with TRBD2 matching 7 bases. CDR1 is SEHNR and CDR2 is FQNEAQ in the germline V gene (reference sequence). There are 15 residues in the CDR3. Germline trimming cut 5 bases from V and 7 bases from J; bases unmatched to any gene: 11. This chain's CDR3 is CASSPARLATNEQFF. CDR3 in DNA: TGTGCCAGCAGCCCTGCCCGACTAGCTACGAATGAGCAGTTCTTC.

The genes are TRBV7-9 and TRBJ1-6; D unresolved. V was shortened by 2 bases and J by 10 bases, with 12 bases between the two germline ends. This CDR3 spans 14 amino acids. Per the germline V gene, CDR1 is SEHNR and CDR2 is FQNEAQ (reference sequence). CDR3 region: CASSLQSTGSPLHF. CDR3 nucleotide sequence: TGTGCCAGCAGCTTACAGTCGACTGGCTCACCCCTCCACTTT.

This chain joins TRBV9 and TRBJ2-7, with 8 positions matching TRBD1. The V segment lost 4 bases and the J segment 2 bases; nucleotides outside the gene matches: 8. The CDR3 length is 15 residues. Germline CDR1 is SGDLS and CDR2 is YYNGEE. CDR3 protein: CASSPSRDRPYEQYF. The DNA for the CDR3 is TGTGCCAGCAGCCCAAGTCGGGACAGGCCCTACGAGCAGTACTTC.

The chain combines TRBV20-1 with TRBJ2-5; D uncertain. V lost 2 bases and J lost 5, with 15 bases in between. Germline V gene data show CDR1 as DFQATT and CDR2 as SNEGSKA (reference sequence). The length of the CDR3 is 14 residues. The CDR3 DNA is TGCAGTGCTAGACCCCCTGGGATTTTGGAGACCCAGTACTTC. The encoded protein is CSARPPGILETQYF.

This clonotype was observed a few times. This chain uses TRBV7-2 with TRBJ1-2; D may be TRBD1 (5 bases). This CDR3 is built from 15 residues. The germline gives CDR1 SGHTA, CDR2 FQGNSA. Deletions cut 0 bases from V and 4 bases from J, with 12 bases between. The CDR3 DNA sequence: TGTGCCAGCAGCTTAGCGAGTTCGGGGGGCTATGGCTACACCTTC. Translation: CASSLASSGGYGYTF.

This clonotype was observed a handful of times. This chain uses TRBV4-1 with TRBJ1-4; D ambiguous. Germline V lookup: CDR1 MGHRA, CDR2 YSYEKL. The V and J ends lost 9 bases and 6 bases respectively, with 17 bases between them. The CDR3 is 14 amino acids. The CDR3 DNA sequence: TGCGCCAGTGCCGTCTGGTTCGGTGATGAAAAACTGTTTTTT. Translating gives CASAVWFGDEKLFF.

V is TRBV20-1 and J is TRBJ1-5; unclear D gene. Germline CDR1 DFQATT, CDR2 SNEGSKA (reference sequence). V was trimmed by 2 bases and J by 0 bases, leaving 5 bases between them. The CDR3 has 13 amino acids. The CDR3 DNA follows: TGCAGTGCTAGATTTAGTAGCAATCAGCCCCAGCATTTT. Its protein product is CSARFSSNQPQHF.

V and J are TRBV6-5 and TRBJ2-1; 8 nucleotides line up with TRBD2. The CDR3 contains 16 residues. V lost 2 bases to trimming and J lost 9 bases; unmatched junction nucleotides: 12. In germline, CDR1 is MNHEY, CDR2 SVGAGI. The CDR3 here is CASSYARLAQGGEQFF. CDR3 sequence (DNA): TGTGCCAGCAGTTACGCTCGACTAGCGCAGGGAGGTGAGCAGTTCTTC.

V is TRBV3-1 and J is TRBJ2-7; D call uncertain. Trimming took off 4 bases at V and 3 bases at J, with 19 bases between the two ends. CDR1 is LGHDT and CDR2 is YNNKEL in the germline V gene (reference sequence). This CDR3 comprises 16 residues. The chain's CDR3 is CASSPGTKTRVYEQYF. CDR3 DNA sequence: TGTGCCAGCAGCCCCGGCACGAAGACAAGGGTCTACGAGCAGTACTTC.